One TCR beta chain is described in this entry. This record comes from a study of T cell changes during pregnancy in multiple sclerosis. Profiled with immunoSEQ multiplex PCR; TCRdb holds only in-frame clones, not every one. The data contain approximately 41,000 clones, roughly 89% of them singletons. This CDR3 has 17 residues. CDR1 is SGHTA and CDR2 is FQGNSA in the germline V gene. J lost 5 bases, V lost 2 bases, and 7 bases had no gene match. This sequence originates from a female donor with multiple sclerosis, enrolled in a pregnancy study. The chain links TRBV7-2 to TRBJ2-7, with 15 bases lining up with TRBD2. The sample here was CD4+ T cells from peripheral blood mononuclear cells, taken in the first trimester of pregnancy. CDR3 sequence (DNA): TGTGCCAGCAGCTTAAAGGGACTAGCGGGAGGAGTCCACGAGCAGTACTTC. Protein: CASSLKGLAGGVHEQYF.